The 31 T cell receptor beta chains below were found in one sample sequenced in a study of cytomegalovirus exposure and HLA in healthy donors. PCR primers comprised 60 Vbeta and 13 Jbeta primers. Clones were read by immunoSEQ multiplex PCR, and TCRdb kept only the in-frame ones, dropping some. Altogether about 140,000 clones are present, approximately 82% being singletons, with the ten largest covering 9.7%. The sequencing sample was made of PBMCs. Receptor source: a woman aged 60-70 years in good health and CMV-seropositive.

CDR3 protein: CASSLGRGQLSEAFF. For the CDR3, the DNA is TGTGCCAGCAGCTTAGGGAGGGGGCAGCTAAGTGAAGCTTTCTTT. J is TRBJ1-1 and V is TRBV11-1, with 7 bases that match TRBD1. J was trimmed by 7 bases and V by 1 base; bases with no gene match: 9. Looked up from germline, CDR1 is SGHAT and CDR2 is FQDESV (reference sequence). The CDR3 contains 15 residues.

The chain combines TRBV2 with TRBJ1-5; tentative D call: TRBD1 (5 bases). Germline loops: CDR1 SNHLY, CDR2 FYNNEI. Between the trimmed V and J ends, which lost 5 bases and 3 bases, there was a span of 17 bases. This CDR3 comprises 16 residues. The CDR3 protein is CASSPRDGGYNQPQHF. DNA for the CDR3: TGTGCCAGCAGTCCTCGTGACGGGGGATACAATCAGCCCCAGCATTTT.

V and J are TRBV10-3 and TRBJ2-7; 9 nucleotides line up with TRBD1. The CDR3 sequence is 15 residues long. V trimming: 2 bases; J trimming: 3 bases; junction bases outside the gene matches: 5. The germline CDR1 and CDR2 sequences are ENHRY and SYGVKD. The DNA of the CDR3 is TGTGCCATCAGTGAGGGAACAGGGGGCTTCTACGAGCAGTACTTC. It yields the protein CAISEGTGGFYEQYF.

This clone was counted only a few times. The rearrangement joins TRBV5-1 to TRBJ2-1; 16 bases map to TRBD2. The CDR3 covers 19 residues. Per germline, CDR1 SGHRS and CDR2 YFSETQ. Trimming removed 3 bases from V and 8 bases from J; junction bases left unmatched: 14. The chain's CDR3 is CASSSGLAGGPGGPDEQFF. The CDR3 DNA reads TGCGCCAGCAGCTCGGGACTAGCGGGAGGGCCAGGGGGCCCCGATGAGCAGTTCTTC.

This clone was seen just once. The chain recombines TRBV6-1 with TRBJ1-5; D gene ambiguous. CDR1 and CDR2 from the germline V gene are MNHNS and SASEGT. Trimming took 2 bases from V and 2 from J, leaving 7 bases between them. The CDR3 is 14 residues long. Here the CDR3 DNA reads TGTGCCAGCAGTGAAATGGTAGGCAATCAGCCCCAGCATTTT. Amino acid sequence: CASSEMVGNQPQHF.

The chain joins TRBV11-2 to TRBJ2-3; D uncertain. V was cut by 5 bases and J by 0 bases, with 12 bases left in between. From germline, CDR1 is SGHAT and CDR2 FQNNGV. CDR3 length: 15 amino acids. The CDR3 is CASSPTYGSTDTQYF. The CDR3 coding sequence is TGTGCCAGCAGCCCCACGTACGGTAGCACAGATACGCAGTATTTT.

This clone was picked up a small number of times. Written as DNA, the CDR3 is TGTGCCGGGGCGGGGCAGCGGCCTAGCTCCTACGAGCAGTACTTC. Amino acids: CAGAGQRPSSYEQYF. The chain carries TRBV30 and TRBJ2-7, with D maybe TRBD2 (6 bases). Germline CDR1 reads GTSNPN; CDR2 reads SVGIG (reference sequence). Trimming pared 8 bases from V and 0 bases from J, leaving 20 bases between. The CDR3 is 15 residues long.

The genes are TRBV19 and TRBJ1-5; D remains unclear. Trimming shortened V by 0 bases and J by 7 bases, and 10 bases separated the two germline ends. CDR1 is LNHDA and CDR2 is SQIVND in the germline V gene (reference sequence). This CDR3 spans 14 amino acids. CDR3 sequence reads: CASSIEHENQPQHF. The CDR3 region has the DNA TGTGCCAGTAGTATAGAACACGAAAACCAGCCCCAGCATTTT.

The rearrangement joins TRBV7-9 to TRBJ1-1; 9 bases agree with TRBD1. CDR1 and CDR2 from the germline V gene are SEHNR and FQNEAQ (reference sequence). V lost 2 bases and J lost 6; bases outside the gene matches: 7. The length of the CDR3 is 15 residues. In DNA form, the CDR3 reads TGTGCCAGCAGCTTAAGACAGGGGGGCATTGCTGAAGCTTTCTTT. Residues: CASSLRQGGIAEAFF.

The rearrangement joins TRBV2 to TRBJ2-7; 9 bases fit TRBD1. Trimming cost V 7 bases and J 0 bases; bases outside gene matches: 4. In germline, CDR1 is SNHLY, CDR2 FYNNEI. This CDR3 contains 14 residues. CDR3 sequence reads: CASTLTGGSYEQYF. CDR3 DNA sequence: TGTGCCAGCACCTTGACAGGGGGCTCCTACGAGCAGTACTTC. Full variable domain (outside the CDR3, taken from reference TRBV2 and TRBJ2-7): EPEVTQTPSHQVTQMGQEVILRCVPISNHLYFYWYRQILGQKVEFLVSFYNNEISEKSEIFDDQFSVERPDGSNFTLKIRSTKLEDSAMYFCASTLTGGSYEQYFGPGTRLTVT.

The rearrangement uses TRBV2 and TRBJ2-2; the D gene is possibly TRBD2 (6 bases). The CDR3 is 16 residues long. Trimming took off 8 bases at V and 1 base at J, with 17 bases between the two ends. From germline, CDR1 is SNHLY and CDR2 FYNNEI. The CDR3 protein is CASRPGLSRNTGELFF. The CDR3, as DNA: TGTGCCAGCCGCCCGGGACTGTCGAGGAACACCGGGGAGCTGTTTTTT.

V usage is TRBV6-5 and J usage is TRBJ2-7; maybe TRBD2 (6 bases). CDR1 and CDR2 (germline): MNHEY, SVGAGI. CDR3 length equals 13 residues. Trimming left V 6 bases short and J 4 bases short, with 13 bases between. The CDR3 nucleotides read TGTGCCAGCAGAGCCCGGGGGATTTACGAGCAGTACTTC. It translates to CASRARGIYEQYF.

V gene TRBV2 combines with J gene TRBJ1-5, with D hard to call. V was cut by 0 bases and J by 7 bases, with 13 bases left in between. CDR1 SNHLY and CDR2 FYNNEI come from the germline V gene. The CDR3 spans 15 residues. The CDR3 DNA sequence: TGTGCCAGCAGTGAAGCGCTTGAGGGCAGGCAGCCCCAGCATTTT. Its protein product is CASSEALEGRQPQHF.

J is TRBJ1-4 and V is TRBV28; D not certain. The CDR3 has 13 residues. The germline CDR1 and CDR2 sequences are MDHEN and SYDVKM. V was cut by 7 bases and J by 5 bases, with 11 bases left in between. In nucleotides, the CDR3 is TGTGCCAGCACCCTTGGAGGCAATGAAAAACTGTTTTTT. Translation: CASTLGGNEKLFF.

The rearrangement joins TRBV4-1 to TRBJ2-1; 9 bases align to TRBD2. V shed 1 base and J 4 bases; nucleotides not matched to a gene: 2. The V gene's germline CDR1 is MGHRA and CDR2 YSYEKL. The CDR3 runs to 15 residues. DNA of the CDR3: TGCGCCAGCAGCCAAGGGACTAGCGAGTACAATGAGCAGTTCTTC. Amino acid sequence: CASSQGTSEYNEQFF.

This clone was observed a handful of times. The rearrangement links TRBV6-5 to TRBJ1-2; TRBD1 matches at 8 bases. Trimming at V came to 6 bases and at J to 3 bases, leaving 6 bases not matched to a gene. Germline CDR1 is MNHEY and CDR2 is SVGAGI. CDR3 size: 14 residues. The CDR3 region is CASRRDRGDYGYTF. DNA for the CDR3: TGTGCCAGCAGGCGCGACAGGGGTGACTATGGCTACACCTTC.

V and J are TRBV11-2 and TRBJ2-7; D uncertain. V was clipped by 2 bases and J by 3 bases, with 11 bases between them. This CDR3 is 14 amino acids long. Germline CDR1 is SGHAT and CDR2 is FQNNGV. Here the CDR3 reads CASSLRDWNYEQYF. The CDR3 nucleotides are TGTGCCAGCAGCTTACGAGACTGGAACTACGAGCAGTACTTC.

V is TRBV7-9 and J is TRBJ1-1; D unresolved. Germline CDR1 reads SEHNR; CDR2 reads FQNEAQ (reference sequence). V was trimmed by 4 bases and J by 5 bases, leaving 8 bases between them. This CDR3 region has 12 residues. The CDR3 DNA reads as TGTGCCAGCAGCTACGGGGTAACTGAAGCTTTCTTT. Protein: CASSYGVTEAFF.

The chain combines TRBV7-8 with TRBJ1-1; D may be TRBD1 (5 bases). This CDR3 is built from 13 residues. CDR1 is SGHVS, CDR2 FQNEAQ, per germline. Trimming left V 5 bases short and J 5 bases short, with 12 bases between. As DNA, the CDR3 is TGTGCCAGCAGCCCAGGGCTGAGTACTGAAGCTTTCTTT. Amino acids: CASSPGLSTEAFF.

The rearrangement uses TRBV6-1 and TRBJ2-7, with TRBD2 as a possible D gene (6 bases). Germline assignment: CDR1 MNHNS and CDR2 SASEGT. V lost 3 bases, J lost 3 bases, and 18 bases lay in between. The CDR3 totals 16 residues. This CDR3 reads CASSEASASADYEQYF. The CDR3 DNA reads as TGTGCCAGCAGTGAGGCGTCGGCTAGCGCCGACTACGAGCAGTACTTC.

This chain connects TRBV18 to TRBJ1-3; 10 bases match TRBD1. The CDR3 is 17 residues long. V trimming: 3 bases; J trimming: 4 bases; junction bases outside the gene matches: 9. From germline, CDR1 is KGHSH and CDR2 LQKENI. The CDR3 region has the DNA TGTGCCAGCTCACCCCTCGACAGGGGGCCGGCCGGAAACACCATATATTTT. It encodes CASSPLDRGPAGNTIYF. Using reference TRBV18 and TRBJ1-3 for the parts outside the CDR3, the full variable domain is NAGVMQNPRHLVRRRGQEARLRCSPMKGHSHVYWYRQLPEEGLKFMVYLQKENIIDESGMPKERFSAEFPKEGPSILRIQQVVRGDSAAYFCASSPLDRGPAGNTIYFGEGSWLTVV.

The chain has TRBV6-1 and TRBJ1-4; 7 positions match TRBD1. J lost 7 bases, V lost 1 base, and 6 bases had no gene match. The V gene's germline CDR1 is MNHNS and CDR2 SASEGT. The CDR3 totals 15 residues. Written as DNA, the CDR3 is TGTGCCAGCAGTGAAGGACAGGGCTTTATTGAAAAACTGTTTTTT. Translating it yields CASSEGQGFIEKLFF.

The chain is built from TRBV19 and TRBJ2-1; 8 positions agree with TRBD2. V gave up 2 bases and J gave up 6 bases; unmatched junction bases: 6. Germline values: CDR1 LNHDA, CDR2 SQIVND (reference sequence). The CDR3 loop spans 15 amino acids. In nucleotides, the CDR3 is TGTGCCAGTAGTATATATGCGGGAGGCAGCAATGAGCAGTTCTTC. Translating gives CASSIYAGGSNEQFF.

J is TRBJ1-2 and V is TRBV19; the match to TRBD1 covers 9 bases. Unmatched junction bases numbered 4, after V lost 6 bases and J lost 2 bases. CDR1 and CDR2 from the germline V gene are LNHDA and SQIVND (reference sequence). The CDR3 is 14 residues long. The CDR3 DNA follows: TGTGCCAGTAGCCGGGACAGGGAGAACTATGGCTACACCTTC. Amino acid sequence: CASSRDRENYGYTF.

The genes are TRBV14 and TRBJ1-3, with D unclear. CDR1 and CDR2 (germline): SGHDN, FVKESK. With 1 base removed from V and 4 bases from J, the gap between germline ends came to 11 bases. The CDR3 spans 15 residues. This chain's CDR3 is CASSQAGGFGNTIYF. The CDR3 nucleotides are TGTGCCAGCAGCCAAGCAGGAGGGTTCGGAAACACCATATATTTT.

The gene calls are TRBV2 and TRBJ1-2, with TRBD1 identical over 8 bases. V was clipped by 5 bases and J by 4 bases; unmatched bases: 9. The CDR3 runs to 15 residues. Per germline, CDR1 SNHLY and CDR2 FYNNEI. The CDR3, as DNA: TGTGCCAGCAGTCGGAATACAGGGGGTTCCTATGGCTACACCTTC. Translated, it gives CASSRNTGGSYGYTF.

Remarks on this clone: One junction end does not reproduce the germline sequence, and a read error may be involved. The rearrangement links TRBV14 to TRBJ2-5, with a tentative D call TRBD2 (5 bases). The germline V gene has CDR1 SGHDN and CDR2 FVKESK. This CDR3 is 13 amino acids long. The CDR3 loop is CASSQELGGQGHF. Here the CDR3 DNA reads TGTGCCAGCAGCCAAGAGTTAGGCGGGCAAGGGCACTTC.

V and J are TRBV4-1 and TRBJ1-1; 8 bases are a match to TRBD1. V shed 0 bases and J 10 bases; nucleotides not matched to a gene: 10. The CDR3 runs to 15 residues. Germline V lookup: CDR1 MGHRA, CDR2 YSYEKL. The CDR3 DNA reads TGCGCCAGCAGCCAAGATTCGGAAATCAGGGGGCGAGCTTTCTTT. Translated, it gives CASSQDSEIRGRAFF.

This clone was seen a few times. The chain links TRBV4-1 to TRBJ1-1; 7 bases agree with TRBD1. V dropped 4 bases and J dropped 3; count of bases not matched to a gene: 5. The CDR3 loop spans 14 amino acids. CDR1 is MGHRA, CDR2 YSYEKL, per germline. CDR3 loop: CASSPQGLDTEAFF. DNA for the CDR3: TGCGCCAGCAGCCCACAGGGGTTGGACACTGAAGCTTTCTTT.

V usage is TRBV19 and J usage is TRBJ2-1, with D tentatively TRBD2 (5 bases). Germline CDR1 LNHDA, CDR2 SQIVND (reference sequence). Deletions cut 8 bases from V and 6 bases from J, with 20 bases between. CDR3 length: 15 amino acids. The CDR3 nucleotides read TGTGCCAGTTTTACTAGTTTGCCCTCATTCAATGAGCAGTTCTTC. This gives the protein CASFTSLPSFNEQFF.

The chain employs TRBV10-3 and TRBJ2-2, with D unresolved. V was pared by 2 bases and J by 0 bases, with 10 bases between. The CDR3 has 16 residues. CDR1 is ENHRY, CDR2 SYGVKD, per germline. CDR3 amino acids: CAISEVSSANTGELFF. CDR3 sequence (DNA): TGTGCCATCAGTGAGGTTAGCAGCGCGAACACCGGGGAGCTGTTTTTT.